This TCR beta chain derives from a study of blood T cell repertoires in COVID-19. For the study at large: The United States, Italy and Spain provided the acute and convalescent COVID-19 samples.

Authors' methods: Estimation of nucleated cell counts relied on the amplification of reference gene primers. The data were produced by immunoSEQ multiplex PCR, yet TCRdb's version contains in-frame clones alone and is incomplete. That table gives V, J and clone size, and the DNA gave D and trimming. Among about 360,000 clones listed, about 88% were seen once. Germline CDR1 is SGDLS and CDR2 is YYNGEE. Trimming pared 0 bases from V and 6 bases from J, leaving 9 bases between. The CDR3 length is 13 residues. Sequenced sample: peripheral blood. The V gene is TRBV9, the J gene TRBJ1-2; perhaps TRBD1 as D (5 bases). The receptor was isolated from a human donor in a cohort sampled during active COVID-19. The CDR3: CASSVVAGNGYTF. CDR3 bases: TGTGCCAGCAGCGTAGTGGCAGGGAATGGCTACACCTTC. The variable domain in full, with the rest retrieved from reference TRBV9 and TRBJ1-2, is DSGVTQTPKHLITATGQRVTLRCSPRSGDLSVYWYQQSLDQGLQFLIQYYNGEERAKGNILERFSAQQFPDLHSELNLSSLELGDSALYFCASSVVAGNGYTFGSGTRLTVV.